This T cell receptor (beta chain) is drawn from a study of OX40 agonist ivuxolimab in advanced cancers. CDR1 is SGDLS, CDR2 YYNGEE, per germline. V lost 3 bases to trimming and J lost 5 bases, with 16 bases between them. CDR3 size: 15 residues. Clones were read by immunoSEQ multiplex PCR, and TCRdb kept only the in-frame ones, dropping some. The sample has 96,000 or so clones; about four fifths are singletons. The chain joins TRBV9 to TRBJ2-3; D might be TRBD2 (5 bases). This clonotype was obtained from an adult with an advanced solid tumor such as melanoma, head and neck, liver or kidney cancer. The sequencing here drew on CD4+ or CD8+ T cells sorted from blood, taken in a trial of the OX40 agonist ivuxolimab. This chain's CDR3 is CASSGLAGQEDTQYF. DNA for the CDR3: TGTGCCAGCAGCGGGTTGGCGGGCCAAGAAGATACGCAGTATTTT. Variable domain in full (rest from reference TRBV9 and TRBJ2-3): DSGVTQTPKHLITATGQRVTLRCSPRSGDLSVYWYQQSLDQGLQFLIQYYNGEERAKGNILERFSAQQFPDLHSELNLSSLELGDSALYFCASSGLAGQEDTQYFGPGTRLTVL.